This T cell receptor beta chain was sequenced for a study of early T cells in non-severe SARS-CoV-2 infection (dated by TCRdb to about 2021). Looking at the study overall: Because TCR sequencing relied on bulk RNA taken from unsorted whole blood, pairing of alpha and beta chains was not possible.

Set within a cohort of healthcare workers in London, UK, this nested case-control study involved weekly PCR testing of nasopharyngeal swabs along with blood sampling. Between 23 and 31 March 2020, the week of the UK lockdown, healthcare workers were enrolled and then followed up weekly for as long as 16 weeks. This clonotype was observed many times. Its recognized antigen is unknown. One base away there is no much larger clone; base qualities are not given. Libraries were built with 5' RACE. For sequencing, a NextSeq 500 was employed. To correct for sequencing error and PCR bias, the TCR library protocol tagged individual cDNA molecules with unique molecular identifiers. Sequencing covered both TCR alpha and beta chains, and within each sample the abundances of alpha and beta sequences were tightly co-correlated. The paper's data handling went like this. Decombinator V4 was used to annotate the V gene, J gene and CDR3 of the TCR sequences. TCRs were defined as expanded if a significant change between any two time points was detected under a Poisson model with p below 0.0001. TCR abundances were normalised to the total number of TCRs sequenced in each sample and reported as counts per million. TRAV1-2 paired with TRAJ12, TRAJ20 or TRAJ33 defined MAIT TCRs, while TRAV10 paired with TRAJ18 defined iNKT TCRs. VDJdb, accessed 1 November 2021, was searched for CMV, EBV and SARS-CoV-2 annotated TCRs, excluding TCRs annotated for multiple antigens. TCRdb reanalyzed the raw reads on its own, using fastp at Q25 for trimming and MiXCR for clone calling, and kept in-frame beta chains. Every CDR3 protein is listed once, alongside the most common genes and DNA of its rows. TCRdb, not the original authors, processed these V and J calls. This sample has approximately 23,000 distinct CDR3 sequences in its table, and roughly 4% of those were observed once. The ten largest clones represent 10% to 13% of the sample.

Beyond this particular receptor, the publication reports: VDJdb matching was skewed toward anti-spike CD8 responses and likely underestimated virus-specific expansions by missing private and CD4 specificities.

Based on the germline V gene (reference sequence), the CDR1 and CDR2 sequences are MNHEY and SMNVEV. The CDR3 goes from the cysteine to the phenylalanine over 15 residues. The DNA shown is the 45-base CDR3, in frame from base 1. The trim is 2 bases for V and 6 bases for J, with a gap of 13 bases between the germline ends. Material: whole blood. The V and J segments used are TRBV27 and TRBJ2-2; no D gene can be assigned with confidence. This clonotype was sampled from an adult who was a healthcare worker with PCR-confirmed SARS-CoV-2 infection or an uninfected control (not recorded which). CDR3 region: CASSLAGFNAGELFF. Here is the DNA: TGTGCCAGCAGTTTAGCCGGGTTCAACGCCGGGGAGCTGTTTTTT.